The 32 T cell receptor beta chains presented below share a single source sample, sequenced in a study of cytomegalovirus exposure and HLA in healthy donors. Primers: 60 Vbeta forward and 13 Jbeta reverse. Sequencing was performed with immunoSEQ multiplex PCR; in TCRdb, only in-frame clones are kept and a portion is missing. The sample carries fewer than 250,000 clones, roughly 87% recorded once. The sequenced sample was PBMCs. Receptor source: a boy aged 2 to 10 in good health and CMV-seronegative.

The V gene is TRBV21-1, the J gene TRBJ2-7; TRBD1, as called in the table, went unchecked against the DNA. TRBV21-1 is labeled a pseudogene. The CDR3 consists of 16 residues. CDR3 sequence reads: CASSKALNRGSYEQYF. In DNA form, the CDR3 reads TGTGCCAGCAGCAAAGCGCTTAACAGGGGATCCTACGAGCAGTACTTC.

The J gene is TRBJ2-7, the V gene TRBV6-1; the match to TRBD2 covers 12 bases. V shed 4 bases, J shed 4 bases, and the junction held 2 bases outside the gene matches. The CDR3 contains 14 residues. The germline CDR1 and CDR2 sequences are MNHNS and SASEGT. The CDR3 spells CASSGLAGAYEQYF. Written as DNA, the CDR3 is TGTGCCAGCAGTGGACTAGCGGGGGCGTACGAGCAGTACTTC.

The chain carries TRBV18 and TRBJ2-1; no clear D. Germline CDR1 KGHSH, CDR2 LQKENI. This CDR3 has 13 residues. V gave up 3 bases and J gave up 10 bases, with 13 bases separating them. The CDR3: CASSPQSPGEQFF. CDR3 in DNA: TGTGCCAGCTCACCTCAAAGCCCAGGAGAGCAGTTCTTC.

The chain carries TRBV30 and TRBJ1-1; the D is unclear. V was pared by 5 bases and J by 8 bases, with 9 bases between. CDR1 is GTSNPN and CDR2 is SVGIG in the germline V gene (reference sequence). This CDR3 comprises 10 residues. The CDR3 is CAWSDTEAFF. CDR3 in DNA: TGTGCCTGGTCAGATACCGAAGCTTTCTTT.

The chain joins TRBV5-1 to TRBJ1-1, with a tentative D call TRBD1 (5 bases). Germline V CDR1 and CDR2: SGHRS, YFSETQ. V dropped 3 bases and J dropped 7 bases, with 16 bases sitting between them. The CDR3 is 14 residues long. The CDR3 region has the DNA TGCGCCAGCAGCTACCAAATGGATAGGGGTGAAGCTTTCTTT. This translates into CASSYQMDRGEAFF.

This chain links TRBV28 with TRBJ2-5; 8 bases are a match to TRBD2. Per germline, CDR1 MDHEN and CDR2 SYDVKM. Trimming at V came to 8 bases and at J to 1 base, leaving 6 bases not matched to a gene. The CDR3 contains 14 residues. The CDR3 reads CASLGRGGQETQYF. CDR3 bases: TGTGCCAGCCTCGGTCGGGGGGGCCAAGAGACCCAGTACTTC. The full variable domain, with the rest looked up from reference TRBV28 and TRBJ2-5, is DVKVTQSSRYLVKRTGEKVFLECVQDMDHENMFWYRQDPGLGLRLIYFSYDVKMKEKGDIPEGYSVSREKKERFSLILESASTNQTSMYLCASLGRGGQETQYFGPGTRLLVL.

The chain combines TRBV5-1 with TRBJ2-1, with 10 bases identical to TRBD2. V was clipped by 3 bases and J by 4 bases; unmatched bases: 7. Germline CDR1 SGHRS, CDR2 YFSETQ. The CDR3 loop spans 16 amino acids. CDR3 in amino acids: CASSSRAGLAYNEQFF. CDR3 nucleotide sequence: TGCGCCAGCAGCTCTCGGGCGGGACTAGCGTACAATGAGCAGTTCTTC.

This chain connects TRBV4-1 to TRBJ1-2, with a possible D match to TRBD1 (5 bases). The germline CDR1 and CDR2 sequences are MGHRA and YSYEKL. V gave up 2 bases and J gave up 8 bases, with 18 bases separating them. The CDR3 contains 15 residues. This CDR3 is CASSQMAGGAGGYTF. The CDR3 nucleotides read TGCGCCAGCAGCCAAATGGCAGGAGGGGCGGGGGGCTACACCTTC.

The chain combines TRBV5-1 with TRBJ2-2; 7 bases are a match to TRBD1. The CDR3 has 13 amino acids. Germline trimming cut 7 bases from V and 7 bases from J; bases unmatched to any gene: 7. Germline V gene sequence: CDR1 SGHRS, CDR2 YFSETQ. The CDR3 protein is CASSRGGGGELFF. CDR3 nucleotides: TGCGCCAGCTCACGAGGGGGCGGCGGGGAGCTGTTTTTT.

J is TRBJ1-2 and V is TRBV7-9, with 9 bases that match TRBD1. Germline CDR1 and CDR2: SEHNR and FQNEAQ (reference sequence). The CDR3 loop spans 13 amino acids. V lost 2 bases to trimming and J lost 7 bases; unmatched junction nucleotides: 2. This CDR3 reads CASSLRDRVGYTF. In DNA form, the CDR3 reads TGTGCCAGCAGCTTAAGGGACAGGGTTGGCTACACCTTC. Supplemented by reference TRBV7-9 and TRBJ1-2, the full variable domain reads DTGVSQNPRHKITKRGQNVTFRCDPISEHNRLYWYRQTLGQGPEFLTYFQNEAQLEKSRLLSDRFSAERPKGSFSTLEIQRTEQGDSAMYLCASSLRDRVGYTFGSGTRLTVV.

V is TRBV19 and J is TRBJ1-5; the D gene is possibly TRBD1 (5 bases). Trimming shortened V by 10 bases and J by 1 base, and 20 bases separated the two germline ends. The CDR3 sequence is 16 residues long. Germline lookup yields CDR1 LNHDA and CDR2 SQIVND (reference sequence). The chain's CDR3 is CATLRVGVGSNQPQHF. Here the CDR3 DNA reads TGTGCCACCCTCAGGGTAGGGGTAGGAAGCAATCAGCCCCAGCATTTT.

V usage is TRBV5-1 and J usage is TRBJ2-3, with D maybe TRBD2 (5 bases). The CDR3 has 16 residues. Germline lookup yields CDR1 SGHRS and CDR2 YFSETQ. Deletions cut 3 bases from V and 0 bases from J, with 14 bases between. The CDR3 sequence is CASSYLAGPSTDTQYF. CDR3 bases: TGCGCCAGCAGCTACCTAGCCGGTCCTAGCACAGATACGCAGTATTTT.

V usage is TRBV5-1 and J usage is TRBJ2-1; a possible D gene is TRBD2 (6 bases). Trimming took off 2 bases at V and 7 bases at J, with 19 bases between the two ends. The CDR3 runs to 16 residues. Per the germline V gene, CDR1 is SGHRS and CDR2 is YFSETQ. The chain's CDR3 is CASSFGTGGQWNEQFF. Written as DNA, the CDR3 is TGCGCCAGCAGCTTCGGCACAGGAGGGCAGTGGAATGAGCAGTTCTTC.

The CDR3 loop reads CASSLERLAGSQETQYF. Here the CDR3 DNA reads TGCGCCAGCAGCTTGGAGAGGCTAGCGGGGAGCCAAGAGACCCAGTACTTC. V is TRBV5-1 and J is TRBJ2-5; 9 bases align to TRBD2. The CDR3 sequence is 17 residues long. V lost 0 bases to trimming and J lost 1 base; unmatched junction nucleotides: 7. Per germline, CDR1 SGHRS and CDR2 YFSETQ.

V gene TRBV4-1 combines with J gene TRBJ2-3, with 14 bases aligning to TRBD2. The V gene's germline CDR1 is MGHRA and CDR2 YSYEKL. The CDR3 runs to 19 residues. V lost 0 bases and J lost 6; bases outside the gene matches: 11. The CDR3 reads CASSQDFLTSGRAVDTQYF. CDR3 DNA: TGCGCCAGCAGCCAAGACTTCCTGACTAGCGGGAGGGCCGTGGATACGCAGTATTTT.

The chain couples TRBV5-6 to TRBJ2-2; 10 positions match TRBD2. The CDR3 consists of 16 residues. Germline CDR1 and CDR2: SGHDT and YYEEEE. V shed 4 bases and J 3 bases; nucleotides not matched to a gene: 6. The CDR3 DNA follows: TGTGCCAGCAGCACCCCAGGACTAGCGGACACCGGGGAGCTGTTTTTT. This codes for CASSTPGLADTGELFF.

J is TRBJ1-1 and V is TRBV19, with TRBD1 matching over 8 bases. The junction had 5 bases not matched to a gene; V was cut back by 4 bases and J by 4 bases. Per germline, CDR1 LNHDA and CDR2 SQIVND (reference sequence). This CDR3 spans 14 amino acids. The DNA of the CDR3 is TGTGCCAGTAGTAAGGGGACAGGAAGCACTGAAGCTTTCTTT. Protein: CASSKGTGSTEAFF. The full variable domain, in which reference TRBV19 and TRBJ1-1 provide the parts outside the CDR3, is DGGITQSPKYLFRKEGQNVTLSCEQNLNHDAMYWYRQDPGQGLRLIYYSQIVNDFQKGDIAEGYSVSREKKESFPLTVTSAQKNPTAFYLCASSKGTGSTEAFFGQGTRLTVV.

The chain combines TRBV6-6 with TRBJ1-6; 7 nucleotides line up with TRBD1. The CDR3 is made up of 16 amino acids. Germline loops: CDR1 MNHNY, CDR2 SVGAGI (reference sequence). Trimming at V came to 7 bases and at J to 0 bases, leaving 6 bases not matched to a gene. The CDR3 sequence is CASKETGSSYNSPLHF. CDR3 in DNA: TGTGCCAGCAAAGAGACAGGGAGCTCCTATAATTCACCCCTCCACTTT.

The V and J genes are TRBV28 and TRBJ2-1; 8 nucleotides line up with TRBD2. The V gene's germline CDR1 is MDHEN and CDR2 SYDVKM. V lost 2 bases and J lost 12; bases outside the gene matches: 21. CDR3 length: 18 amino acids. CDR3 amino acids: CASSLGWTSRQRDPMQFF. DNA of the CDR3: TGTGCCAGCAGTTTAGGTTGGACTAGCCGCCAACGAGACCCGATGCAGTTCTTC.

J is TRBJ2-2 and V is TRBV19; D not resolved. Trimming took 4 bases from V and 0 from J, leaving 9 bases between them. Germline loops: CDR1 LNHDA, CDR2 SQIVND (reference sequence). This CDR3 contains 15 residues. The DNA for the CDR3 is TGTGCCAGTAGTAACCAACCTACGAACACCGGGGAGCTGTTTTTT. As protein: CASSNQPTNTGELFF.

This clone was observed once. This chain links TRBV28 with TRBJ2-4, with 11 bases matching TRBD2. This CDR3 is 19 amino acids long. V was clipped by 8 bases and J by 1 base; unmatched bases: 16. Germline V gives CDR1 MDHEN, CDR2 SYDVKM. CDR3 bases: TGTGCCAGCCGTAGCTATGGTAGCGGGAGGGGGTTGGCCAAAAACATTCAGTACTTC. This codes for CASRSYGSGRGLAKNIQYF.

This chain links TRBV6-6 with TRBJ2-1; 7 bases align to TRBD2. The CDR3 length is 15 residues. Looked up from germline, CDR1 is MNHNY and CDR2 is SVGAGI (reference sequence). Trimming took 6 bases from V and 8 from J; bases not matched to a gene: 13. This CDR3 reads CASRAGASEMDEQFF. CDR3 coding DNA: TGTGCCAGCAGGGCGGGAGCCTCCGAGATGGATGAGCAGTTCTTC.

J is TRBJ2-2 and V is TRBV5-1; 12 bases are shared with TRBD2. The CDR3 length is 17 residues. Losses at the gene ends were 2 bases for V and 3 bases for J; bases not matched to a gene: 5. CDR1 and CDR2 from the germline V gene are SGHRS and YFSETQ. The CDR3 here is CASSFPLAGGYTGELFF. The CDR3 DNA follows: TGCGCCAGCAGCTTTCCACTAGCGGGAGGCTACACCGGGGAGCTGTTTTTT. Complete variable domain (other parts from reference TRBV5-1 and TRBJ2-2): KAGVTQTPRYLIKTRGQQVTLSCSPISGHRSVSWYQQTPGQGLQFLFEYFSETQRNKGNFPGRFSGRQFSNSRSEMNVSTLELGDSALYLCASSFPLAGGYTGELFFGEGSRLTVL.

This clone was observed a single time. The genes are TRBV27 and TRBJ1-6; D is uncertain. V was clipped by 3 bases and J by 5 bases, with 8 bases between them. This CDR3 has 14 residues. CDR1 is MNHEY and CDR2 is SMNVEV in the germline V gene (reference sequence). This CDR3 reads CASSFPGNNSPLHF. The CDR3 region has the DNA TGTGCCAGCAGTTTCCCGGGAAATAATTCACCCCTCCACTTT.

V is TRBV18 and J is TRBJ2-1; 13 bases fit TRBD2. With 3 bases clipped from V and 6 bases from J, the junction kept 5 bases outside the gene matches. This CDR3 is built from 16 residues. CDR1 and CDR2 from the germline V gene are KGHSH and LQKENI. This chain's CDR3 is CASSPRLAGGSNEQFF. The CDR3 DNA reads as TGTGCCAGCTCACCGAGACTAGCGGGAGGTTCCAATGAGCAGTTCTTC.

V gene TRBV9 combines with J gene TRBJ2-7, with D possibly being TRBD1 (6 bases). This CDR3 region has 14 residues. CDR1 and CDR2 (germline): SGDLS, YYNGEE. The V and J ends lost 6 bases and 4 bases respectively, with 17 bases between them. The CDR3 DNA is TGTGCCAGCACTGAACAGGGTGGGGAGTACGAGCAGTACTTC. It codes for CASTEQGGEYEQYF. The full variable domain, in which reference TRBV9 and TRBJ2-7 provide the parts outside the CDR3, is DSGVTQTPKHLITATGQRVTLRCSPRSGDLSVYWYQQSLDQGLQFLIQYYNGEERAKGNILERFSAQQFPDLHSELNLSSLELGDSALYFCASTEQGGEYEQYFGPGTRLTVT.

The V and J genes are TRBV7-2 and TRBJ1-4; no reliable D call. The CDR3 totals 18 residues. V lost 2 bases and J lost 5, with 21 bases in between. Germline CDR1 SGHTA, CDR2 FQGNSA. CDR3 sequence reads: CASSLRPIAILPNEKLFF. CDR3 nucleotides: TGTGCCAGCAGCTTACGCCCCATAGCCATTCTGCCAAATGAAAAACTGTTTTTT. The whole variable domain, filled in from reference TRBV7-2 and TRBJ1-4, reads GAGVSQSPSNKVTEKGKDVELRCDPISGHTALYWYRQSLGQGLEFLIYFQGNSAPDKSGLPSDRFSAERTGGSVSTLTIQRTQQEDSAVYLCASSLRPIAILPNEKLFFGSGTQLSVL.

DNA of the CDR3: TGTGCCACCGATGGCTACACCTTC. Protein: CATDGYTF. The chain links TRBV2 to TRBJ1-2; D uncertain. V was cut by 10 bases and J by 6 bases, with 3 bases left in between. Germline V gene lookup returns CDR1 SNHLY and CDR2 FYNNEI. CDR3 length: 8 amino acids.

The CDR3 sequence is CAISESIRWDIGLADEQYF. The CDR3 DNA is TGTGCCATCAGTGAGTCGATCAGGTGGGACATAGGACTAGCGGACGAGCAGTACTTC. This chain joins TRBV10-3 and TRBJ2-7; TRBD2 aligns across 10 bases. From germline, CDR1 is ENHRY and CDR2 SYGVKD. The CDR3 runs to 19 residues. With V trimmed by 0 bases and J by 5 bases, 16 bases remained unmatched.

This chain links TRBV5-1 with TRBJ2-2, with TRBD1 as a possible D gene (8 bases). V was trimmed by 3 bases and J by 6 bases, leaving 18 bases between them. The CDR3 covers 16 residues. Germline V gene lookup returns CDR1 SGHRS and CDR2 YFSETQ. DNA of the CDR3: TGCGCCAGCAGCTGGGGGGGGACAGGCGCCCCCGGGGAGCTGTTTTTT. Residues: CASSWGGTGAPGELFF.

V and J are TRBV9 and TRBJ1-3; 9 nucleotides align to TRBD1. CDR3 length: 18 residues. From germline, CDR1 is SGDLS and CDR2 YYNGEE. The V and J ends lost 2 bases and 0 bases, in that order; junction bases with no gene match: 9. CDR3: CASSVDSGQGFSGNTIYF. CDR3 nucleotide sequence: TGTGCCAGCAGCGTTGACTCGGGACAGGGTTTCTCTGGAAACACCATATATTTT.

This clone was detected once. The V call is TRBV27, the J call TRBJ2-1, with TRBD2 matching 7 bases. With V trimmed by 6 bases and J by 4 bases, 12 bases remained unmatched. CDR1 is MNHEY and CDR2 is SMNVEV in the germline V gene (reference sequence). The CDR3 sequence is 16 residues long. This CDR3 is CASSPNLAEVYNEQFF. CDR3 DNA: TGTGCCAGCAGCCCCAACCTAGCGGAGGTATACAATGAGCAGTTCTTC.